Listed below are T cell receptor beta chains from one sample, sequenced in a study of beta chain features in type 1 diabetes. Assay used: immunoSEQ multiplex PCR; TCRdb lists only in-frame clones, some missing. Of about 340,000 clones listed, over 7% are singletons. What was sequenced was central memory CD4+ T cells from blood. The receptors originated from a man aged 30 to 45 with type 1 diabetes. Each CDR3 is given with its conserved first and last residue. The D gene is left open where the match is weak. Rows may omit the clone size; those that give it use once, few, many or a size class.

NA	TRBV19	NA	TRBJ2-7	CASSLTGYSYEQYF	TGTGCCAGTAGTTTAACAGGTTACTCCTACGAGCAGTACTTC
many	TRBV19	NA	TRBJ1-6	CASSFRNSPLHF	TGTGCCAGTAGTTTTCGGAATTCACCCCTCCACTTT
NA	TRBV7-2	TRBD1	TRBJ1-2	CASSLSRQGLRGYTF	TGTGCCAGCAGCTTATCCCGACAGGGACTTCGTGGCTACACCTTC
few	TRBV6-5	NA	TRBJ1-4	CASSYGRFNEKLFF	TGTGCCAGCAGTTACGGCAGGTTTAATGAAAAACTGTTTTTT
few	TRBV9	NA	TRBJ1-6	CASSVDSRNSPLHF	TGTGCCAGCAGCGTAGACTCCAGGAATTCACCCCTCCACTTT
few	TRBV13	NA	TRBJ1-1	CASSPLGGNTEAFF	TGTGCCAGCAGCCCCCTAGGGGGGAACACTGAAGCTTTCTTT
NA	TRBV7-6	NA	TRBJ2-1	CASSFGPDAEQFF	TGTGCCAGCAGCTTTGGACCTGATGCTGAGCAGTTCTTC
NA	TRBV28	NA	TRBJ2-7	CASSGGGTASYEQYF	TGTGCCAGCAGTGGAGGCGGGACAGCCTCCTACGAGCAGTACTTC
NA	TRBV7-8	NA	TRBJ2-5	CASSLGSGAHETQYF	TGTGCCAGCAGCTTAGGGTCAGGGGCACATGAGACCCAGTACTTC
NA	TRBV4-3	NA	TRBJ1-4	CASSLAGTSNEKLFF	TGCGCCAGCAGCCTAGCCGGGACATCTAATGAAAAACTGTTTTTT
few	TRBV7-8	NA	TRBJ2-3	CAITSQGIADTQYF	TGTGCCATCACAAGTCAGGGCATCGCAGATACGCAGTATTTT
few	TRBV5-6	TRBD1	TRBJ1-2	CASSPLTGREAYGYTF	TGTGCCAGCAGCCCCCTGACAGGGAGGGAGGCCTATGGCTACACCTTC
NA	TRBV6-6	NA	TRBJ1-1	CASSYGGPMNTEAFF	TGTGCCAGCAGTTACGGGGGACCGATGAACACTGAAGCTTTCTTT
few	TRBV27	TRBD1	TRBJ2-5	CASSISGQRRVETQYF	TGTGCCAGCAGTATTTCGGGACAGAGAAGGGTAGAGACCCAGTACTTC
NA	TRBV7-9	NA	TRBJ1-2	CASSPPGGARGYTF	TGTGCCAGCAGCCCTCCTGGGGGGGCGCGCGGCTACACCTTC
NA	TRBV20-1	NA	TRBJ2-1	CSASREDEQFF	TGCAGTGCTTCCAGGGAGGATGAGCAGTTCTTC
NA	TRBV29-1	NA	TRBJ2-2	CSVADRSGELFF	TGCAGCGTCGCCGACCGGTCCGGGGAGCTGTTTTTT
NA	TRBV19	TRBD1	TRBJ1-2	CASSILGQGVDYGYTF	TGTGCCAGTAGCATACTCGGACAGGGCGTAGACTATGGCTACACCTTC
few	TRBV7-2	NA	TRBJ2-1	CASSLGYRSYNEQFF	TGTGCCAGCAGCTTGGGGTATCGCTCCTACAATGAGCAGTTCTTC
NA	TRBV28	TRBD1	TRBJ1-2	CASSSPGQGNNYGYTF	TGTGCCAGCAGTTCCCCGGGACAGGGAAATAACTATGGCTACACCTTC
few	TRBV11-2	TRBD1	TRBJ1-5	CASSRFGQGNQPQHF	TGTGCCAGCAGCCGCTTTGGACAGGGGAATCAGCCCCAGCATTTT
few	TRBV9	TRBD1	TRBJ2-2	CASSVSGQGANTGELFF	TGTGCCAGCAGCGTATCTGGGCAGGGGGCGAACACCGGGGAGCTGTTTTTT
few	TRBV10-2	TRBD2	TRBJ2-2	CASSLAGMGGELFF	TGCGCCAGCAGTCTAGCGGGGATGGGGGGGGAGCTGTTTTTT
few	TRBV7-6	TRBD1	TRBJ2-1	CASSSPSQGAGEQFF	TGTGCCAGCAGCTCCCCTTCGCAGGGGGCAGGGGAGCAGTTCTTC
few	TRBV5-1	NA	TRBJ2-5	CASSTGGSQETQYF	TGCGCCAGCAGCACTGGTGGCTCCCAAGAGACCCAGTACTTC
NA	TRBV6-1	NA	TRBJ2-1	CASSEKRAGDNEQFF	TGTGCCAGCAGTGAAAAACGCGCAGGGGACAATGAGCAGTTCTTC
NA	TRBV7-7	NA	TRBJ2-5	CASSQISQETQYF	TGTGCCAGCAGCCAAATTTCCCAAGAGACCCAGTACTTC
NA	TRBV10-3	TRBD1	TRBJ1-5	CAISRTGESNQPQHF	TGTGCCATCAGTCGAACAGGGGAGAGCAATCAGCCCCAGCATTTT
NA	TRBV6-6	NA	TRBJ2-7	CASSAQRTTSYEQYF	TGTGCCAGCAGTGCTCAAAGGACTACTTCCTACGAGCAGTACTTC
NA	TRBV5-6	NA	TRBJ1-6	CASSLDGGGNSPLHF	TGTGCCAGCAGCTTGGATGGGGGAGGAAATTCACCCCTCCACTTT
NA	TRBV5-1	NA	TRBJ1-2	CASSFDRPLRYTF	TGCGCCAGCAGCTTCGACAGGCCACTCCGCTACACCTTC
few	TRBV4-3	TRBD1	TRBJ2-5	CASSQGRQGISSETQYF	TGCGCCAGCAGCCAGGGGAGACAGGGGATCAGTTCGGAGACCCAGTACTTC
NA	TRBV2	TRBD1	TRBJ1-5	CASSGQGPNQPQHF	TGTGCCAGCAGCGGACAGGGACCCAATCAGCCCCAGCATTTT
NA	TRBV6-6	NA	TRBJ1-6	CASSYWADQWVHF	TGTGCCAGCAGTTACTGGGCAGACCAGTGGGTCCACTTT
few	TRBV29-1	NA	TRBJ2-3	CSVEDIRAVTDTQYF	TGCAGCGTTGAAGATATTCGCGCCGTCACAGATACGCAGTATTTT
few	TRBV7-2	NA	TRBJ2-1	CASSLPDQNEQFF	TGTGCCAGCAGCTTACCCGACCAGAATGAGCAGTTCTTC
NA	TRBV18	NA	TRBJ2-1	CASSPPGRARDKQFF	TGTGCCAGCTCACCACCGGGACGAGCGCGCGACAAGCAGTTCTTC
few	TRBV6-5	NA	TRBJ2-5	CASSYVETQYF	TGTGCCAGCAGTTACGTGGAGACCCAGTACTTC
few	TRBV9	TRBD2	TRBJ2-1	CASSGGTSEVWEQFF	TGTGCCAGCAGCGGCGGGACTAGCGAAGTTTGGGAGCAGTTCTTC
NA	TRBV28	TRBD2	TRBJ2-7	CASGTSGGISYEQYF	TGTGCCAGCGGGACTAGCGGGGGGATCTCCTACGAGCAGTACTTC
few	TRBV7-2	NA	TRBJ1-1	CASSLDRADTEAFF	TGTGCCAGCAGCTTAGACAGAGCGGACACTGAAGCTTTCTTT
NA	TRBV7-2	NA	TRBJ2-3	CTSSLNPMVQYF	TGTACCAGCAGCCTCAACCCTATGGTGCAGTATTTT
few	TRBV27	NA	TRBJ1-6	CASTLTGSKLGPLHF	TGTGCCAGCACCCTGACAGGATCAAAATTGGGACCCCTCCACTTT
NA	TRBV7-8	NA	TRBJ1-5	CASSLELSRSNQPQHF	TGTGCCAGCAGCTTAGAGTTGAGTAGAAGCAATCAGCCCCAGCATTTT
few	TRBV7-2	NA	TRBJ2-3	CASSLLNTDTQYF	TGTGCCAGCAGTCTGCTCAATACAGATACGCAGTATTTT
NA	TRBV9	NA	TRBJ2-1	CASSQDRVFGAGYEQFF	TGTGCCAGCAGCCAAGATCGGGTGTTCGGAGCGGGTTATGAGCAGTTCTTC